The 30 T cell receptor beta chains reported below all come from one sample, sequenced in a study of PD-1 blockade in classical Hodgkin lymphoma (TCRdb year 2020). The sample's time point label, in plain terms: cycle 1 day 1 (C1D1), immediately before nivolumab initiation. Relapse after autologous stem cell transplantation had occurred in all trial patients, and cohorts A, B and C were distinguished by prior brentuximab vedotin exposure. The library was generated by the immunoSEQ multiplex PCR assay. TCRdb provides this immuneACCESS table in a form limited to in-frame rearrangements. Some clones are lacking; in checked studies, under half of them reflect an unresolved V gene, and why the rest are absent is not known. This sample comprises some 64,000 clones, 88% of them detected only once. The ten largest account for approximately 13% of the sample. This sample comprised peripheral blood mononuclear cells (PBMCs), obtained at baseline. These receptors originate from a human donor with classical Hodgkin lymphoma.

The gene calls are TRBV7-8 and TRBJ2-7; D is unresolved. The CDR3 has 13 amino acids. Trimming took off 5 bases at V and 2 bases at J, with 10 bases between the two ends. From germline, CDR1 is SGHVS and CDR2 FQNEAQ. CDR3: CASSPGLTYEQYF. DNA of the CDR3: TGTGCCAGCAGCCCCGGGCTGACCTACGAGCAGTACTTC.

The chain joins TRBV7-9 to TRBJ1-2; tentatively, D is TRBD1 (6 bases). Trimming left V 3 bases short and J 3 bases short, with 20 bases between. Germline CDR1 SEHNR, CDR2 FQNEAQ (reference sequence). The CDR3 is made up of 17 amino acids. The CDR3 protein is CASSLLFGQQAHYGYTF. CDR3 nucleotides: TGTGCCAGCAGCTTGCTTTTCGGACAGCAGGCCCACTATGGCTACACCTTC. The complete variable domain, with remaining parts taken from reference TRBV7-9 and TRBJ1-2, reads DTGVSQNPRHKITKRGQNVTFRCDPISEHNRLYWYRQTLGQGPEFLTYFQNEAQLEKSRLLSDRFSAERPKGSFSTLEIQRTEQGDSAMYLCASSLLFGQQAHYGYTFGSGTRLTVV.

Here the CDR3 reads CAISAPGLGGETQYF. The CDR3 bases are TGTGCCATCAGTGCGCCGGGGCTGGGGGGGGAGACCCAGTACTTC. The chain couples TRBV10-3 to TRBJ2-5; TRBD2 aligns across 7 bases. CDR3 length: 15 amino acids. Germline CDR1 ENHRY, CDR2 SYGVKD. V was clipped by 4 bases and J by 5 bases; unmatched bases: 10.

The table lists this clone with a few counts. The V call is TRBV5-8, the J call TRBJ1-3; D is unclear. The CDR3 has 14 amino acids. Germline loops: CDR1 SGHTS, CDR2 YDEGEE. With 0 bases removed from V and 1 base from J, the gap between germline ends came to 5 bases. CDR3: CASSLGGSGNTIYF. The CDR3, as DNA: TGTGCCAGCAGCTTGGGAGGGTCTGGAAACACCATATATTTT.

The rearrangement uses TRBV7-2 and TRBJ2-3; no clear D. Trimming took off 1 base at V and 0 bases at J, with 2 bases between the two ends. Germline assignment: CDR1 SGHTA and CDR2 FQGNSA. The CDR3 runs 13 residues. The CDR3 DNA follows: TGTGCCAGCAGCTTAGGCAGCACAGATACGCAGTATTTT. Its translation is CASSLGSTDTQYF.

The chain employs TRBV25-1 and TRBJ2-3, with 10 bases fitting TRBD2. Germline V lookup: CDR1 MGHDK, CDR2 SYGVNS. V lost 5 bases to trimming and J lost 2 bases; unmatched junction nucleotides: 7. The CDR3 runs 16 residues. The CDR3 sequence is CASSSLAGALTDTQYF. The CDR3, as DNA: TGTGCCAGCAGTAGTCTAGCGGGGGCCCTCACAGATACGCAGTATTTT.

The chain joins TRBV6-6 to TRBJ2-1, with 8 nucleotides matching TRBD1. CDR3 length equals 16 residues. J was trimmed by 7 bases and V by 7 bases; bases with no gene match: 15. Germline V gene lookup returns CDR1 MNHNY and CDR2 SVGAGI (reference sequence). CDR3 sequence: CASKVLGQGRGNEQFF. CDR3 nucleotide sequence: TGTGCCAGCAAAGTACTTGGACAGGGCCGCGGGAATGAGCAGTTCTTC.

This chain uses TRBV19 with TRBJ1-1; the D is unclear. Trimming cost V 3 bases and J 1 base, with 6 bases left between them. This CDR3 has 13 amino acids. Germline CDR1 LNHDA, CDR2 SQIVND (reference sequence). CDR3 sequence: CASSILGNTEAFF. CDR3 sequence (DNA): TGTGCCAGTAGTATTCTCGGGAACACTGAAGCTTTCTTT.

V usage is TRBV27 and J usage is TRBJ2-6; TRBD1 agrees at 8 bases. The CDR3 is made up of 19 amino acids. Germline CDR1 and CDR2: MNHEY and SMNVEV (reference sequence). The V segment lost 4 bases and the J segment 0 bases; nucleotides outside the gene matches: 11. The CDR3 is CASSSPSGQDHSGANVLTF. In DNA form, the CDR3 reads TGTGCCAGCAGTTCCCCCTCGGGACAGGACCACTCTGGGGCCAACGTCCTGACTTTC.

This chain connects TRBV7-2 to TRBJ1-3; perhaps TRBD1 as D (6 bases). Trimming shortened V by 4 bases and J by 0 bases, and 10 bases separated the two germline ends. The germline V gene encodes CDR1 SGHTA and CDR2 FQGNSA. This CDR3 is 15 amino acids long. The CDR3 region has the DNA TGTGCCAGCAGCTCAACAGGGAGCTCTGGAAACACCATATATTTT. It specifies CASSSTGSSGNTIYF.

The gene calls are TRBV5-1 and TRBJ1-2; D is unresolved. The CDR3 sequence is 13 residues long. Germline loops: CDR1 SGHRS, CDR2 YFSETQ. The germline V and J ends were trimmed by 8 bases and 3 bases, with 14 bases remaining between them. The chain's CDR3 is CASQPAADYGYTF. The CDR3 DNA is TGCGCCAGTCAACCGGCAGCCGACTATGGCTACACCTTC.

The chain is built from TRBV28 and TRBJ2-7; TRBD2 might be the D (5 bases). This CDR3 has 14 amino acids. Germline V gene data show CDR1 as MDHEN and CDR2 as SYDVKM. V was pared by 3 bases and J by 0 bases, with 9 bases between. The CDR3 spells CASSFLTSSYEQYF. For the CDR3, the DNA is TGTGCCAGCAGTTTCTTAACTAGCTCCTACGAGCAGTACTTC. The variable domain in full, with the rest retrieved from reference TRBV28 and TRBJ2-7, is DVKVTQSSRYLVKRTGEKVFLECVQDMDHENMFWYRQDPGLGLRLIYFSYDVKMKEKGDIPEGYSVSREKKERFSLILESASTNQTSMYLCASSFLTSSYEQYFGPGTRLTVT.

This clone was detected ten times or more. The gene calls are TRBV6-5 and TRBJ2-7, with D perhaps matching TRBD2 (5 bases). The CDR3 loop spans 15 amino acids. The V and J ends lost 7 bases and 5 bases respectively, with 21 bases between them. CDR1 and CDR2 (germline): MNHEY, SVGAGI. The CDR3 sequence: CASTLAPLTRDEQYF. CDR3 coding DNA: TGTGCCAGCACCCTGGCGCCCCTAACTAGGGACGAGCAGTACTTC.

The chain links TRBV7-9 to TRBJ1-3; D gene ambiguous. Germline assignment: CDR1 SEHNR and CDR2 FQNEAQ (reference sequence). Trimming took off 5 bases at V and 6 bases at J, with 11 bases between the two ends. The CDR3 extends over 13 amino acids. In DNA, the CDR3 is TGTGCCAGCAGCCGGTTCCTGGAAAACACCATATATTTT. Translation: CASSRFLENTIYF.

This chain joins TRBV7-2 and TRBJ1-6; the match to TRBD1 covers 9 bases. Germline-derived CDR1 and CDR2 are SGHTA and FQGNSA. V trimming: 4 bases; J trimming: 6 bases; junction bases outside the gene matches: 13. This CDR3 region has 18 residues. The CDR3 DNA is TGTGCCAGCAGCTCTCCTAGTACCGGGACAGGGCTTAATTCACCCCTCCACTTT. Protein product: CASSSPSTGTGLNSPLHF. Supplemented by reference TRBV7-2 and TRBJ1-6, the full variable domain reads GAGVSQSPSNKVTEKGKDVELRCDPISGHTALYWYRQSLGQGLEFLIYFQGNSAPDKSGLPSDRFSAERTGGSVSTLTIQRTQQEDSAVYLCASSSPSTGTGLNSPLHFGNGTRLTVT.

This clone was observed a few times. V gene TRBV30 combines with J gene TRBJ1-5; 7 bases fit TRBD1. Germline trimming cut 0 bases from V and 7 bases from J; bases unmatched to any gene: 6. This CDR3 has 14 residues. From germline, CDR1 is GTSNPN and CDR2 SVGIG (reference sequence). The CDR3 loop is CAWSVSQGNQPQHF. The CDR3 nucleotides are TGTGCCTGGAGTGTATCACAGGGGAACCAGCCCCAGCATTTT.

The chain combines TRBV7-2 with TRBJ1-3; possible D gene TRBD1, 5 bases. Germline values: CDR1 SGHTA, CDR2 FQGNSA. The CDR3 loop spans 14 amino acids. Trimming shortened V by 2 bases and J by 3 bases, and 8 bases separated the two germline ends. CDR3 sequence: CASSLWGNGNTIYF. The CDR3 region has the DNA TGTGCCAGCAGCTTATGGGGCAATGGAAACACCATATATTTT.

This chain uses TRBV6-6 with TRBJ2-7, with 8 positions matching TRBD2. CDR1 and CDR2 (germline): MNHNY, SVGAGI (reference sequence). The CDR3 is 15 amino acids. The V and J ends lost 2 bases and 2 bases, in that order; junction bases with no gene match: 5. For the CDR3, the DNA is TGTGCCAGCAGTTACGCTACAGCGGGGGCCTACGAGCAGTACTTC. This sequence encodes CASSYATAGAYEQYF.

The chain joins TRBV2 to TRBJ2-7; D might be TRBD1 or TRBD2, each matching 5 bases. The V gene lost 4 bases and the J gene lost 0 bases, with 13 bases spanning the gap. Germline values: CDR1 SNHLY, CDR2 FYNNEI. The CDR3 runs to 15 residues. The CDR3, as DNA: TGTGCCAGCAGTGTTCTAGGGGCGGGCTCCTACGAGCAGTACTTC. Its translation: CASSVLGAGSYEQYF.

The CDR3 nucleotides read TGTGCCAGCAGCTTAGGGAACAACCAAGAGACCCAGTACTTC. As protein: CASSLGNNQETQYF. This chain joins TRBV7-2 and TRBJ2-5; D ambiguous. This CDR3 contains 14 residues. V lost 1 base and J lost 0, with 6 bases in between. Germline V gene lookup returns CDR1 SGHTA and CDR2 FQGNSA.

This clone occurred once. This CDR3 reads CASSVWLRANVLTF. The CDR3 DNA reads as TGCGCCAGCAGCGTGTGGCTGAGGGCCAACGTCCTGACTTTC. The chain carries TRBV5-1 and TRBJ2-6; D gene unclear. Per the germline V gene, CDR1 is SGHRS and CDR2 is YFSETQ. V shed 4 bases and J shed 5 bases, with 10 bases lying between them. CDR3 length equals 14 residues.

The chain recombines TRBV6-5 with TRBJ1-2, with unresolved D. The CDR3 consists of 13 residues. V was cut by 6 bases and J by 4 bases, with 12 bases left in between. CDR1 is MNHEY, CDR2 SVGAGI, per germline. CDR3 nucleotides: TGTGCCAGCAGCTATGGCAGCTTCTATGGCTACACCTTC. The encoded protein is CASSYGSFYGYTF.

This chain joins TRBV5-5 and TRBJ2-7; D not resolved. Deletions cut 0 bases from V and 0 bases from J, with 10 bases between. Germline CDR1 is SGHKS and CDR2 is YYEKEE (reference sequence). This CDR3 contains 15 residues. This CDR3 reads CASSLDLGSSYEQYF. CDR3 coding DNA: TGTGCCAGCAGCTTGGATCTGGGAAGCTCCTACGAGCAGTACTTC.

The chain couples TRBV10-1 to TRBJ1-4; maybe TRBD1 (6 bases). The CDR3 is made up of 15 amino acids. V gave up 2 bases and J gave up 12 bases, with 19 bases separating them. In germline, CDR1 is WNHNN, CDR2 SYGVQD (reference sequence). DNA of the CDR3: TGCGCCAGCAGTGAGACAGGGTCAATGGATAAGGAACTGTTTTTT. Translation: CASSETGSMDKELFF.

This clone was recorded once. The chain has TRBV7-9 and TRBJ2-1; 7 bases align to TRBD1. CDR1 and CDR2 (germline): SEHNR, FQNEAQ (reference sequence). V gave up 5 bases and J gave up 1 base; unmatched junction bases: 8. The CDR3 is 16 amino acids. This CDR3 reads CASSPRTGPSYNEQFF. CDR3 nucleotide sequence: TGTGCCAGCAGCCCCAGGACAGGTCCTTCCTACAATGAGCAGTTCTTC.

The rearrangement links TRBV12-5 to TRBJ2-7, with TRBD2 matching 10 bases. The germline V gene encodes CDR1 LGHNT and CDR2 FRNRAP. With V trimmed by 5 bases and J by 0 bases, 4 bases remained unmatched. The CDR3 runs to 15 residues. As DNA, the CDR3 is TGTGCTAGTGGTCCCCGGACTAGCGGCTCCTACGAGCAGTACTTC. This codes for CASGPRTSGSYEQYF.

V usage is TRBV6-6 and J usage is TRBJ2-7, with TRBD2 matching 11 bases. Germline V gives CDR1 MNHNY, CDR2 SVGAGI (reference sequence). The CDR3 sequence is 15 residues long. V lost 0 bases to trimming and J lost 6 bases; unmatched junction nucleotides: 4. CDR3 sequence reads: CASSYSSGGAGEQYF. CDR3 nucleotide sequence: TGTGCCAGCAGTTACTCTAGCGGGGGGGCTGGCGAGCAGTACTTC.

V gene TRBV4-2 combines with J gene TRBJ2-2; 10 bases agree with TRBD2. V shed 4 bases, J shed 6 bases, and the junction held 8 bases outside the gene matches. The CDR3 covers 16 residues. CDR1 is LGHNA, CDR2 YNFKEQ, per germline. This CDR3 is CASSPSSGGVPGELFF. As DNA, the CDR3 is TGTGCCAGCAGCCCCTCTAGCGGGGGCGTCCCCGGGGAGCTGTTTTTT.

The chain recombines TRBV2 with TRBJ2-7; 8 nucleotides agree with TRBD1. The CDR3 runs 14 residues. Germline CDR1 and CDR2: SNHLY and FYNNEI. V dropped 6 bases and J dropped 3; count of bases not matched to a gene: 7. The CDR3, as DNA: TGTGCCAGCAGGCGGACAGGGCATAGCTACGAGCAGTACTTC. This encodes CASRRTGHSYEQYF.

The V gene is TRBV19, the J gene TRBJ1-5, with TRBD1 as a possible D gene (5 bases). Trimming removed 8 bases from V and 5 bases from J, with 13 bases in between. The germline gives CDR1 LNHDA, CDR2 SQIVND (reference sequence). The CDR3 length is 13 residues. The CDR3 loop is CASAHGGDQPQHF. In nucleotides, the CDR3 is TGTGCCAGTGCACACGGGGGGGATCAGCCCCAGCATTTT.